The entry below describes one T cell receptor (beta chain). This clone was counted only a few times. It has no known antigen specificity. Base-call qualities are not available, and no considerably larger clone is one nucleotide away. This specimen comes from a study of CD8+ T cells in alopecia areata listed by TCRdb under 2018. A note on the overall study: Treated patients were enrolled in an open-label pilot trial of oral tofacitinib, 5 to 10 mg twice daily, for moderate-to-severe alopecia areata. Patients stayed on tofacitinib for 6 to 18 months and then had 6 months of follow-up off drug so that delayed response and recurrence could be assessed. For the treated patients, the SALT score, which quantifies what percentage of scalp surface area is affected, served as the measure of disease severity. The study used high-throughput TCRbeta sequencing to examine T cell clonal expansion in alopecia areata, in both the C3H/HeJ mouse model and human patients. Human TCRbeta sequencing covered scalp tissue and sorted CD4+ and CD8+ peripheral blood T cells from patchy and totalis/universalis alopecia areata patients and healthy controls. Biopsies were taken from tofacitinib-treated patients at baseline and at 4 and 24 weeks of treatment, and a later scalp biopsy was taken in several of the tofacitinib-treated patients. Scalp clonality was compared across normal scalp (n=4), patchy alopecia areata scalp (n=8), and alopecia totalis/universalis scalp (n=8). The RNA source kit depended on sample type: the PAXgene miRNA kit for fixed scalp, the miRNeasy kit for PBMCs, and the RNeasy kit for mouse skin. TCRbeta CDR3 regions were amplified by immunoSEQ multiplex PCR with 35 Vbeta forward and 13 Jbeta reverse primers.

Per the germline V gene, SQVTM is the CDR1 and ANQGSEA is the CDR2. Including cysteine and phenylalanine, the CDR3 has 8 amino acids. Only the CDR3 part of the read is kept: 24 bases, read in frame from the first base. This specimen's time point label, interpreted: around 4 weeks on oral tofacitinib. This specimen's treatment or condition label, interpreted: oral pan-JAK inhibitor, 5-10 mg twice daily. From alopecia areata patients, peripheral blood was collected along with lesional scalp punch biopsies. PBMCs were isolated by density centrifugation and stained for CD3, CD4 and CD8, after which CD4+ and CD8+ T cells were sorted on a FACSAria. Study-wide findings and limitations: Compared with normal scalp, lesional scalp had higher clonality and more expanded CD8+ clones, particularly in alopecia totalis/universalis, a pattern that suggests antigenic drive. With tofacitinib, both scalp clonality and the number of expanded CD8+ clones among the top 100 scalp clones went down significantly. TCR sequences shared between patients were less clear than in mice, possibly partly because of HLA diversity in the patient population. During tofacitinib treatment, many expanded lesional clones stuck around in both scalp and blood, and this persistence may partly explain why relapse happens after treatment is stopped. Because the treated cohort was small and had only one nonresponder, larger studies are needed to examine links between baseline CD8+ expansion and response. Scalp TCR repertoire analysis is complicated because resident alphabeta T cells in normal human skin are also sequenced, whereas mouse skin is dominated by gammadelta T cells.

The library relied on the immunoSEQ multiplex PCR assay. RNA was extracted from all samples and reverse transcribed into cDNA, which served as template for TCR sequencing. SuperScript III was used to make first-strand cDNA, primed with a 2:1 mix of oligo-dT and random hexamers. A synthetic immune receptor repertoire was used to gauge amplification bias, and whatever bias remained was removed computationally. The original methods were these. After raw reads were preprocessed to remove errors, the CDR3 was defined following IMGT conventions as running from the conserved cysteine to phenylalanine. Clonality was calculated as 1 minus Shannon entropy normalized by log2 of the number of productive unique TCRs. Scalp TCRbeta sequences were cross-referenced with sorted blood CD4 and CD8 repertoires so that the CD4 or CD8 identity of scalp clones could be inferred. What TCRdb holds here is the immuneACCESS table cut down to in-frame rearrangements. Part of the clones is not present; checked against another copy, under half of the missing clones reflect an unresolved V gene, and the others are unexplained. The V and J calls and clone size come from that table; D and trimming were worked out from the DNA. The sample data list more than 100,000 clones, and about 50% of these were observed just once. The ten most abundant clones make up roughly 0.45% of the sample.

Sample: CD4+ T cells sorted from blood, taken at week 4, from a patient treated with tofacitinib. This clonotype was sampled from a human donor with alopecia areata. The chain employs TRBV29-1 and TRBJ2-7, with an unclear D gene assignment. The DNA reads TGCACCGACTACGAGCAGTACTTC. Translated, this gives CTDYEQYF.